This T cell receptor beta chain stems from a study of CD8 T cells in ankylosing spondylitis. Study findings and constraints: Typical of ankylosing spondylitis blood, it appeared, was a TCR beta motif of under 10 highly homologous variants. Reportedly, matched ankylosing spondylitis synovial fluid was significantly enriched for disease-linked clones. Prior literature has documented some motif variants in synovial fluid and blood from reactive arthritis.

The ends were cut back, 7 bases at V and 4 bases at J, with 16 bases in the middle. From germline, CDR1 is MNHNS and CDR2 SASEGT. There are 14 residues in the CDR3. This clonotype came up a few times. Its antigen is unidentified. Quantitative 5'-RACE was performed with molecular barcodes, and it yielded the TCR beta libraries. A single record per CDR3 protein comes from TCRdb applying MiXCR to the 5' RACE reads. Of about 240,000 distinct CDR3 sequences listed, roughly a tenth are singletons. This TCR derives from a male donor with ankylosing spondylitis or in good health (not recorded which). The rearrangement uses TRBV6-1 and TRBJ1-1, with D maybe TRBD1 (5 bases). What was sequenced was blood, either unsorted or a sorted T cell fraction (not recorded which). The CDR3 nucleotides are TGTGCCAGCAACCCGTCCAGGGATTCCACTGAAGCTTTCTTT. Protein product: CASNPSRDSTEAFF.